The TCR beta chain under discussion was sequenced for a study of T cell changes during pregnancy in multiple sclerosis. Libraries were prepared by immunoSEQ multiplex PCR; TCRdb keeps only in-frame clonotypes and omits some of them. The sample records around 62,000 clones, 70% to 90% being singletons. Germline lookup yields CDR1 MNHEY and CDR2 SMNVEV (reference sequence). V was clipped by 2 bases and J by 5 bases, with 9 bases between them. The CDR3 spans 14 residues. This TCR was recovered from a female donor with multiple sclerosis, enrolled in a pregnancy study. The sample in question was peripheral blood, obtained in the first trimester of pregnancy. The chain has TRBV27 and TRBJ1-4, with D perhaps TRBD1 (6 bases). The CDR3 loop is CASSLTRGNEKLFF. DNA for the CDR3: TGTGCCAGCAGTTTAACCAGGGGAAATGAAAAACTGTTTTTT.